A single sample gave rise to the 28 T cell receptor beta chains below, sequenced in a study of cytomegalovirus exposure and HLA in healthy donors (dated by TCRdb to the late 2010s). The method behind the library was the immunoSEQ multiplex PCR assay. For the multiplex PCR, a mixture combining 60 forward primers for TCR Vbeta segments and 13 reverse primers for TCR Jbeta segments was used. TCRdb retrieved this table from immuneACCESS and kept in-frame rearrangements only. Not all clones are present; in checked studies, unresolved V genes account for under half, and no reason is known for the remainder. The sample table lists under 200,000 clones, about 77% of them with a count of one. The top ten constitute more than 2% of the sample. The sample consisted of PBMCs. These receptors were collected from a man in his 60s in good health and CMV-seronegative.

The chain joins TRBV6-1 to TRBJ2-7; D gene ambiguous. Germline CDR1 and CDR2: MNHNS and SASEGT. V lost 8 bases and J 1 base, leaving 12 bases between the germline ends. The CDR3 is 13 amino acids. CDR3 protein: CASGAQSSYEQYF. In DNA, the CDR3 is TGTGCCAGCGGAGCGCAGTCTTCCTACGAGCAGTACTTC.

V is TRBV6-1 and J is TRBJ1-2; TRBD1 agrees at 7 bases. The V gene's germline CDR1 is MNHNS and CDR2 SASEGT. This CDR3 has 13 residues. V lost 6 bases, J lost 2 bases, and 3 bases stayed unmatched. The CDR3 bases are TGTGCCAGCAGCTCGACAGGGAACTATGGCTACACCTTC. Translated: CASSSTGNYGYTF.

The J gene is TRBJ2-5, the V gene TRBV5-1, with a weak D call TRBD2 (5 bases). Germline V gene lookup returns CDR1 SGHRS and CDR2 YFSETQ. Trimming pared 1 base from V and 5 bases from J, leaving 12 bases between. The CDR3 loop spans 14 amino acids. CDR3 sequence: CASSLFRGSETQYF. CDR3 coding DNA: TGCGCCAGCAGCTTGTTCAGAGGGTCGGAGACCCAGTACTTC.

This clone occurred a few times. The chain joins TRBV7-9 to TRBJ2-5; 10 bases fit TRBD1. Germline V gives CDR1 SEHNR, CDR2 FQNEAQ (reference sequence). The J segment lost 4 bases and the V segment lost 5 bases, leaving 7 bases of the junction unmatched. CDR3 length: 15 residues. The CDR3 reads CASSPGTGDAETQYF. The CDR3 nucleotides read TGTGCCAGCAGCCCAGGGACAGGGGATGCAGAGACCCAGTACTTC.

This sequence joins TRBV5-1 and TRBJ1-1; 10 bases line up with TRBD1. Trimming took 0 bases from V and 0 from J; bases not matched to a gene: 5. The CDR3 covers 17 residues. In germline, CDR1 is SGHRS, CDR2 YFSETQ. The CDR3 is CASSLVGTGVLNTEAFF. In DNA, the CDR3 is TGCGCCAGCAGCTTGGTCGGGACAGGGGTCCTGAACACTGAAGCTTTCTTT.

This chain uses TRBV5-1 with TRBJ2-1; no firm D call. The ends were cut back, 2 bases at V and 0 bases at J, with 12 bases in the middle. Germline V gene data show CDR1 as SGHRS and CDR2 as YFSETQ. The CDR3 has 16 residues. The CDR3 DNA is TGCGCCAGCAGCTTTGTAGGCGGCCTCTCCTACAATGAGCAGTTCTTC. The encoded protein is CASSFVGGLSYNEQFF.

This clone was seen only a few times. This chain links TRBV6-5 with TRBJ2-7, with D perhaps matching TRBD1 (7 bases). V shed 6 bases and J shed 4 bases, with 19 bases lying between them. The CDR3 is made up of 15 amino acids. Germline V CDR1 and CDR2: MNHEY, SVGAGI. This chain's CDR3 is CASSRRSGGLYEQYF. The CDR3 DNA follows: TGTGCCAGCAGCCGACGGTCAGGGGGGTTATACGAGCAGTACTTC.

V and J are TRBV7-9 and TRBJ1-2, with 10 bases lining up with TRBD1. V was pared by 5 bases and J by 8 bases, with 11 bases of the junction left unmatched. The CDR3 covers 15 residues. The germline V gene has CDR1 SEHNR and CDR2 FQNEAQ (reference sequence). In nucleotides, the CDR3 is TGTGCCAGCAGCCTTTATTCGGGACAGGGGAGCGGCTACACCTTC. Translated: CASSLYSGQGSGYTF.

V and J are TRBV5-1 and TRBJ2-3, with 7 bases fitting TRBD1. The CDR3 has 15 amino acids. Germline CDR1 and CDR2: SGHRS and YFSETQ. With 3 bases clipped from V and 5 bases from J, the junction kept 9 bases outside the gene matches. CDR3 sequence reads: CASSSTGDRGDTQYF. The DNA of the CDR3 is TGCGCCAGCAGCTCCACAGGGGACCGGGGAGATACGCAGTATTTT.

The gene calls are TRBV5-1 and TRBJ2-5; maybe TRBD2 (6 bases). The J call may not be correct, given that the DNA end is closer to TRBJ2-7. The CDR3 is made up of 14 amino acids. CDR1 SGHRS and CDR2 YFSETQ come from the germline V gene. For the CDR3, the DNA is TGCGCCAGCAGCTTGGGTGATCGGGGGTTCGAGCAGTACTTC. Translating gives CASSLGDRGFEQYF.

The genes are TRBV9 and TRBJ2-1; tentative D call: TRBD2 (5 bases). CDR1 is SGDLS, CDR2 YYNGEE, per germline. This CDR3 is 14 amino acids long. Trimming took off 0 bases at V and 4 bases at J, with 8 bases between the two ends. CDR3 DNA: TGTGCCAGCAGCGTAGTCGGGATTTACAATGAGCAGTTCTTC. Protein: CASSVVGIYNEQFF.

This clone has just a few counts. V usage is TRBV10-1 and J usage is TRBJ2-7; 7 bases fit TRBD1. Germline lookup yields CDR1 WNHNN and CDR2 SYGVQD (reference sequence). V shed 3 bases, J shed 4 bases, and the junction held 12 bases outside the gene matches. CDR3 length: 16 amino acids. This CDR3 reads CASSDLQTGSEYEQYF. The CDR3 nucleotides read TGCGCCAGCAGTGATCTCCAGACAGGGTCGGAGTACGAGCAGTACTTC.

V and J are TRBV2 and TRBJ2-3, with D possibly matching TRBD1 (6 bases). The germline gives CDR1 SNHLY, CDR2 FYNNEI. The ends were cut back, 4 bases at V and 5 bases at J, with 10 bases in the middle. The CDR3 consists of 13 residues. The CDR3 region is CASSATGLDTQYF. CDR3 nucleotides: TGTGCCAGCAGTGCAACAGGGTTAGATACGCAGTATTTT.

The chain recombines TRBV7-8 with TRBJ2-3; 9 nucleotides agree with TRBD1. V lost 2 bases, J lost 1 base, and 10 bases stayed unmatched. There are 18 residues in the CDR3. Looked up from germline, CDR1 is SGHVS and CDR2 is FQNEAQ. The CDR3 spells CASSLYPPTGGRTDTQYF. The CDR3, as DNA: TGTGCCAGCAGCTTATACCCCCCGACAGGGGGTCGCACAGATACGCAGTATTTT.

This clone was counted once. The chain has TRBV7-2 and TRBJ2-1; D is ambiguous. Between the trimmed V and J ends, which lost 4 bases and 8 bases, there was a span of 21 bases. The CDR3 has 16 residues. Germline CDR1 is SGHTA and CDR2 is FQGNSA. In DNA form, the CDR3 reads TGTGCCAGCAGCTCAGAGGCTAAAATAGGTGCGGATGAGCAGTTCTTC. Translated: CASSSEAKIGADEQFF.

The V gene is TRBV5-4, the J gene TRBJ2-7; 9 bases are shared with TRBD1. The V and J ends lost 0 bases and 4 bases, in that order; junction bases with no gene match: 2. The germline V gene encodes CDR1 SGHNT and CDR2 YYREEE (reference sequence). CDR3 length: 14 amino acids. CDR3 nucleotide sequence: TGTGCCAGCAGCTTGGGTGGACAGGGGTACGAGCAGTACTTC. Protein sequence: CASSLGGQGYEQYF.

The chain recombines TRBV5-1 with TRBJ2-5, with TRBD2 matching 13 bases. The CDR3 length is 15 residues. The germline CDR1 and CDR2 sequences are SGHRS and YFSETQ. V lost 5 bases, J lost 4 bases, and 5 bases stayed unmatched. The CDR3 region has the DNA TGCGCCAGCAGTTGGACTAGCGGGGGACCAGAGACCCAGTACTTC. Residues: CASSWTSGGPETQYF.

V is TRBV19 and J is TRBJ1-2; D remains unclear. V lost 0 bases and J 7 bases, leaving 12 bases between the germline ends. CDR1 is LNHDA and CDR2 is SQIVND in the germline V gene (reference sequence). The length of the CDR3 is 14 residues. Here the CDR3 DNA reads TGTGCCAGTAGTATAGACGCCACGGTCTCTGGCTACACCTTC. This translates into CASSIDATVSGYTF.

V usage is TRBV27 and J usage is TRBJ2-3, with 8 bases matching TRBD1. V gave up 3 bases and J gave up 7 bases; unmatched junction bases: 9. Germline V CDR1 and CDR2: MNHEY, SMNVEV (reference sequence). The CDR3 length is 15 residues. The CDR3 region has the DNA TGTGCCAGCAGTTTTGAGACAGGGGAGTCAAATACGCAGTATTTT. Translation gives CASSFETGESNTQYF.

This clone was seen only once. The chain uses TRBV30 and TRBJ1-1; no clear D gene. Trimming pared 4 bases from V and 8 bases from J, leaving 8 bases between. CDR3 length: 10 amino acids. The germline V gene encodes CDR1 GTSNPN and CDR2 SVGIG (reference sequence). CDR3 amino acids: CAWKRNEAFF. In nucleotides, the CDR3 is TGTGCCTGGAAGCGCAACGAAGCTTTCTTT.

This clone has just a few counts. The chain combines TRBV9 with TRBJ1-2; 8 nucleotides agree with TRBD1. Germline V lookup: CDR1 SGDLS, CDR2 YYNGEE. The CDR3 contains 13 residues. Unmatched junction bases numbered 7, after V lost 5 bases and J lost 7 bases. The CDR3 nucleotides read TGTGCCAGCAGTGAGGACAGGGCGGGTGGCTACACCTTC. Translation gives CASSEDRAGGYTF.

This sequence joins TRBV6-5 and TRBJ1-1; 8 bases are shared with TRBD1. Per the germline V gene, CDR1 is MNHEY and CDR2 is SVGAGI. The CDR3 loop spans 15 amino acids. Trimming took 0 bases from V and 5 from J; bases not matched to a gene: 5. DNA for the CDR3: TGTGCCAGCAGTTACTCCAGGGGGCAGGGGACTGAAGCTTTCTTT. This codes for CASSYSRGQGTEAFF.

The CDR3 coding sequence is TGTGCCAGCAGCCCGAGACAGGGCTCCTACAATGAGCAGTTCTTC. Its translation is CASSPRQGSYNEQFF. The rearrangement uses TRBV7-9 and TRBJ2-1, with TRBD1 identical over 7 bases. Germline CDR1 and CDR2: SEHNR and FQNEAQ (reference sequence). The CDR3 extends over 15 amino acids. The V gene end was trimmed by 5 bases and the J gene end by 0 bases; junction bases not matched to a gene: 4.

This sequence joins TRBV11-2 and TRBJ2-5, with 11 bases fitting TRBD2. The CDR3 length is 15 residues. CDR1 and CDR2 from the germline V gene are SGHAT and FQNNGV. Trimming cost V 1 base and J 2 bases; bases outside gene matches: 0. The CDR3 loop is CASSLGLAGQETQYF. For the CDR3, the DNA is TGTGCCAGCAGCTTAGGACTAGCGGGACAAGAGACCCAGTACTTC.

The chain is built from TRBV6-1 and TRBJ1-1, with D possibly being TRBD1 (5 bases). V lost 6 bases and J 6 bases, leaving 14 bases between the germline ends. Per germline, CDR1 MNHNS and CDR2 SASEGT. The CDR3 covers 13 residues. Here the CDR3 DNA reads TGTGCCAGCAGGCCCTCGGGGGTCCCTGAAGCTTTCTTT. Translated, it gives CASRPSGVPEAFF.

V usage is TRBV7-2 and J usage is TRBJ1-1; D not resolved. CDR3 length: 13 amino acids. V was cut by 2 bases and J by 5 bases, with 9 bases left in between. The germline V gene has CDR1 SGHTA and CDR2 FQGNSA. The DNA of the CDR3 is TGTGCCAGCAGCTTATCCACGGGGACTGAAGCTTTCTTT. Its protein product is CASSLSTGTEAFF. Full variable domain (missing parts from reference TRBV7-2 and TRBJ1-1): GAGVSQSPSNKVTEKGKDVELRCDPISGHTALYWYRQSLGQGLEFLIYFQGNSAPDKSGLPSDRFSAERTGGSVSTLTIQRTQQEDSAVYLCASSLSTGTEAFFGQGTRLTVV.

The CDR3 reads CSVEGGQGPSNEQFF. In nucleotides, the CDR3 is TGCAGCGTTGAAGGAGGACAGGGTCCGAGCAATGAGCAGTTCTTC. The chain recombines TRBV29-1 with TRBJ2-1; the match to TRBD1 covers 8 bases. Germline V CDR1 and CDR2: SQVTM, ANQGSEA. V shed 1 base, J shed 6 bases, and the junction held 8 bases outside the gene matches. The CDR3 contains 15 residues.

The V gene is TRBV6-5, the J gene TRBJ1-1; D is possibly TRBD1 (5 bases). This CDR3 spans 15 amino acids. In germline, CDR1 is MNHEY, CDR2 SVGAGI. Trimming left V 0 bases short and J 3 bases short, with 11 bases between. CDR3 sequence reads: CASSYSPGLYTEAFF. CDR3 bases: TGTGCCAGCAGTTACTCGCCAGGGTTATACACTGAAGCTTTCTTT.